Shown below are 10 T cell receptor beta chains from a single sample sequenced in a study of T cells in Graves' hyperthyroidism and ophthalmopathy. TCR beta CDR3 region amplification was performed from RNA transcripts. The HTBI primer set was used in a first-round RT-PCR of the TCR CDR3. TCRdb reprocessed the multiplex PCR reads via MiXCR and lists one record per CDR3 protein. The sample lists about 500,000 distinct CDR3 sequences; 16% were seen once. Specimen: blood. These receptors all come from a woman aged 18-29 years with Graves' hyperthyroidism.

The V gene is TRBV19, the J gene TRBJ1-1, with D perhaps matching TRBD1 (5 bases). Trimming shortened V by 4 bases and J by 1 base, and 19 bases separated the two germline ends. Germline CDR1 LNHDA, CDR2 SQIVND (reference sequence). CDR3 size: 17 residues. The CDR3 loop is CASSTYITNTGNTEAFF. CDR3 nucleotides: TGTGCCAGTAGTACCTATATCACCAACACAGGGAACACTGAAGCTTTCTTT.

This clonotype was picked up many times. The chain recombines TRBV2 with TRBJ2-7; TRBD2 matches at 15 bases. The J segment lost 3 bases and the V segment lost 1 base, leaving 1 base of the junction unmatched. The CDR3 totals 16 residues. CDR1 and CDR2 from the germline V gene are SNHLY and FYNNEI. The CDR3 sequence: CASSEGGLAGGYEQYF. CDR3 nucleotides: TGTGCCAGCAGTGAAGGGGGACTAGCGGGAGGCTACGAGCAGTACTTC.

The sample holds many counts of this clonotype. The chain has TRBV11-3 and TRBJ2-1, with D possibly being TRBD1 (6 bases). This CDR3 has 15 amino acids. V was cut by 1 base and J by 5 bases, with 12 bases left in between. Germline lookup yields CDR1 SGHNT and CDR2 YENEEA. The CDR3 DNA reads TGTGCCAGCAGCTTAGGAGGGGGAGCGAACAATGAGCAGTTCTTC. Translation gives CASSLGGGANNEQFF.

This clonotype was seen a handful of times. The V gene is TRBV25-1, the J gene TRBJ2-3, with 7 bases aligning to TRBD1. The length of the CDR3 is 23 residues. V shed 1 base and J 1 base; nucleotides not matched to a gene: 26. Germline CDR1 MGHDK, CDR2 SYGVNS. CDR3 in DNA: TGTGCCAGCAGTGAATCGGGACAGAACCACTCGTTTGTGTCGGGTGCCCGCACAGATACGCAGTATTTT. Amino acids: CASSESGQNHSFVSGARTDTQYF.

This chain's CDR3 is CASSSVGTGNEKLFF. The CDR3 region has the DNA TGTGCCAGCAGCTCAGTCGGGACGGGTAATGAAAAACTGTTTTTT. The rearrangement joins TRBV7-8 to TRBJ1-4; a weak D match, TRBD1 (5 bases). The V end was cut by 4 bases, the J end by 4 bases, with 13 bases between. The CDR3 runs 15 residues. Germline values: CDR1 SGHVS, CDR2 FQNEAQ.

This clonotype has ten or more counts. The gene calls are TRBV7-3 and TRBJ2-3; D gene unclear. Germline CDR1 and CDR2: SGHTA and FQGTGA. The CDR3 has 14 residues. Trimming cost V 0 bases and J 2 bases, with 6 bases left between them. CDR3 in amino acids: CASSLTAFTDTQYF. CDR3 DNA: TGTGCCAGCAGCTTAACAGCGTTCACAGATACGCAGTATTTT. The full variable domain, rest sourced from reference TRBV7-3 and TRBJ2-3, is GAGVSQTPSNKVTEKGKYVELRCDPISGHTALYWYRQSLGQGPEFLIYFQGTGAADDSGLPNDRFFAVRPEGSVSTLKIQRTERGDSAVYLCASSLTAFTDTQYFGPGTRLTVL.

This rearrangement joins TRBV12-3 or TRBV12-4 to TRBJ1-3; perhaps TRBD1 as D (6 bases). The CDR3 sequence is 16 residues long. V was pared by 5 bases and J by 0 bases, with 14 bases between. The DNA of the CDR3 is TGTGCCAGCAGTAACCGACAGGATTACTCTGGAAACACCATATATTTT. As protein: CASSNRQDYSGNTIYF.

This clonotype was picked up a small number of times. This chain connects TRBV30 to TRBJ2-3, with D perhaps matching TRBD2 (6 bases). The germline gives CDR1 GTSNPN, CDR2 SVGIG (reference sequence). The CDR3 is 15 amino acids. Trimming left V 2 bases short and J 2 bases short, with 14 bases between. CDR3 DNA sequence: TGTGCCTGGAGTAAAGACGGAGGGTCCACAGATACGCAGTATTTT. This translates into CAWSKDGGSTDTQYF.

In this sample, this clonotype turned up many times. CDR3 DNA: TGTGCCAGCAGTTTACGCGGCAGGGGGTCGGGTAGAGGCTACACCTTC. It codes for CASSLRGRGSGRGYTF. The chain employs TRBV12-3 or TRBV12-4 and TRBJ1-2; the match to TRBD1 covers 7 bases. Unmatched junction bases numbered 14, after V lost 2 bases and J lost 8 bases. The CDR3 has 16 amino acids.

This chain connects TRBV29-1 to TRBJ2-1; 9 bases fit TRBD2. The CDR3 has 15 residues. The germline V gene encodes CDR1 SQVTM and CDR2 ANQGSEA. Trimming took 4 bases from V and 10 from J; bases not matched to a gene: 14. CDR3 DNA sequence: TGCAGCGTTGCGCCCCTTCTTAGCGGGAGCGAGGAGCAGTTCTTC. Translation: CSVAPLLSGSEEQFF.